This T cell receptor (beta chain) was sequenced for a study of blood T cell repertoires in COVID-19. Study-level information: T cells, B-cell-depleted T cells, or PBMCs supplied cDNA or gDNA.

The repertoire was sequenced with immunoSEQ multiplex PCR; TCRdb's copy has only in-frame clones and lacks some. The sample has 30,000 to 45,000 clones, about 91% seen once; the top ten hold 5.5% to 8.5%. There are 13 residues in the CDR3. Germline CDR1 and CDR2: ENHRY and SYGVKD. The J segment lost 5 bases and the V segment lost 11 bases, leaving 10 bases of the junction unmatched. The specimen was peripheral blood. The V call is TRBV10-3, the J call TRBJ2-5; 8 nucleotides agree with TRBD1. This TCR was recovered from a human donor in a cohort sampled during active COVID-19. The CDR3: CASLQGASETQYF. The CDR3 region has the DNA TGTGCCTCCCTTCAGGGGGCCTCCGAGACCCAGTACTTC.